Following are 7 T cell receptor beta chains from one sample sequenced in a study of cytomegalovirus exposure and HLA in healthy donors. The PCR ran on 60 Vbeta and 13 Jbeta primers. Repertoires were generated with immunoSEQ multiplex PCR, while TCRdb's copy carries only in-frame clones and drops some. The repertoire has some 60,000 clones, more than 70% of them found once; the top ten carry about 4.9%. Sequencing input: PBMCs. These receptors were collected from a woman aged 25-40 years in good health and CMV-seronegative.

The chain is built from TRBV7-8 and TRBJ2-7; 9 bases fit TRBD1. CDR1 and CDR2 (germline): SGHVS, FQNEAQ. The CDR3 consists of 13 residues. V shed 7 bases, J shed 3 bases, and the junction held 4 bases outside the gene matches. The CDR3 loop reads CASTGQGLYEQYF. In nucleotides, the CDR3 is TGTGCCAGCACAGGACAGGGGCTCTACGAGCAGTACTTC.

The chain links TRBV18 to TRBJ2-1; TRBD2 is a possible D gene (5 bases). CDR1 and CDR2 from the germline V gene are KGHSH and LQKENI. Trimming removed 2 bases at V and 0 bases at J, with 14 bases between. This CDR3 has 17 amino acids. In DNA form, the CDR3 reads TGTGCCAGCTCACCAGTCCGCCAGCGGAGCTCCTACAATGAGCAGTTCTTC. Translated, it gives CASSPVRQRSSYNEQFF.

The chain joins TRBV4-2 to TRBJ2-3; the match to TRBD2 covers 10 bases. With 1 base clipped from V and 5 bases from J, the junction kept 6 bases outside the gene matches. The CDR3 is 16 amino acids. Per the germline V gene, CDR1 is LGHNA and CDR2 is YNFKEQ. In DNA form, the CDR3 reads TGTGCCAGCAGCCAAGTAATCCTAGCGGGGGTAGATACGCAGTATTTT. This gives the protein CASSQVILAGVDTQYF.

This clone was recorded a few times. The chain uses TRBV19 and TRBJ1-2; 7 bases are shared with TRBD1. This CDR3 spans 13 amino acids. Germline V CDR1 and CDR2: LNHDA, SQIVND (reference sequence). Germline trimming cut 5 bases from V and 3 bases from J; bases unmatched to any gene: 3. The chain's CDR3 is CASSPGTDYGYTF. CDR3 coding DNA: TGTGCCAGTAGTCCCGGGACAGACTATGGCTACACCTTC.

The rearrangement joins TRBV6-1 to TRBJ1-4; tentative D call: TRBD1 (5 bases). With 5 bases removed from V and 5 bases from J, the gap between germline ends came to 15 bases. Germline V lookup: CDR1 MNHNS, CDR2 SASEGT. This CDR3 has 15 amino acids. The CDR3 sequence is CASSPGRGSNEKLFF. As DNA, the CDR3 is TGTGCCAGCAGTCCCGGTAGGGGTTCAAATGAAAAACTGTTTTTT.

This chain joins TRBV5-1 and TRBJ2-1, with 10 bases that match TRBD2. V lost 7 bases, J lost 6 bases, and 16 bases stayed unmatched. Germline lookup yields CDR1 SGHRS and CDR2 YFSETQ. This CDR3 has 17 residues. As DNA, the CDR3 is TGCGCCAGCGACTCTGGGGGGAGCGGGAGGGCCCTCAATGAGCAGTTCTTC. It encodes CASDSGGSGRALNEQFF.

V is TRBV28 and J is TRBJ1-5, with TRBD1 matching over 9 bases. The germline CDR1 and CDR2 sequences are MDHEN and SYDVKM. The CDR3 is 13 residues long. With 8 bases clipped from V and 2 bases from J, the junction kept 1 base outside the gene matches. The CDR3 DNA follows: TGTGCCAGCCGACAGGGGGGCAATCAGCCCCAGCATTTT. Translation gives CASRQGGNQPQHF.